A selection of T cell receptor beta chains follows, all from one sample in a study. Each CDR3 protein is one row after TCRdb ran MiXCR on the RT-PCR reads. The data contain more than 600,000 distinct CDR3 sequences, over 12% of them singletons. The sequenced sample was memory CD4+ T cells from blood. The receptors originated from a female donor in good health, serving as a healthy control. The CDR3 runs from the conserved cysteine through the conserved F or W. A D gene is named only where the DNA matches it firmly. Clone size is shown for a subset of rows, as once, few, many or a class of expanded clone.

J gene: TRBJ2-5; V gene: TRBV5-1; D gene: TRBD2; clone size: NA; CDR3 protein: CASSFNGGGSEETQYF; CDR3 DNA: TGCGCCAGCAGCTTTAACGGGGGGGGATCGGAAGAGACCCAGTACTTC
J gene: TRBJ1-4; V gene: TRBV28; D gene: NA; clone size: NA; CDR3 protein: CASSLYVANEKLFF; CDR3 DNA: TGTGCCAGCAGTTTATATGTAGCTAATGAAAAACTGTTTTTT
J gene: TRBJ2-1; V gene: TRBV7-6; D gene: TRBD2; clone size: NA; CDR3 protein: CASSLGLLAGAYNEQFF; CDR3 DNA: TGTGCCAGCAGCTTAGGGTTACTAGCGGGAGCCTACAATGAGCAGTTCTTC
J gene: TRBJ2-3; V gene: TRBV29-1; D gene: NA; clone size: NA; CDR3 protein: CSVDEGRTDTQYF; CDR3 DNA: TGCAGCGTTGATGAAGGGCGCACAGATACGCAGTATTTT
J gene: TRBJ1-6; V gene: TRBV20-1; D gene: NA; clone size: NA; CDR3 protein: CSARDPPGTIYSPLYF; CDR3 DNA: TGCAGTGCTAGAGACCCCCCCGGGACAATCTATTCACCCCTCTACTTT
J gene: TRBJ2-5; V gene: TRBV7-2; D gene: TRBD2; clone size: many; CDR3 protein: CASSLNSGEETQYF; CDR3 DNA: TGTGCCAGCAGCTTAAATAGCGGGGAAGAGACCCAGTACTTC
J gene: TRBJ2-3; V gene: TRBV11-1; D gene: NA; clone size: many; CDR3 protein: CASSSMEGDTQYF; CDR3 DNA: TGTGCCAGCAGCTCAATGGAGGGGGATACGCAGTATTTT
J gene: TRBJ2-5; V gene: TRBV12-3/TRBV12-4; D gene: TRBD1; clone size: many; CDR3 protein: CASSTVRQGQETQYF; CDR3 DNA: TGTGCCAGCAGCACAGTCCGACAGGGACAAGAGACCCAGTACTTC
J gene: TRBJ1-6; V gene: TRBV6-5; D gene: NA; clone size: many; CDR3 protein: CASTKDLPRSPLHF; CDR3 DNA: TGTGCCAGCACCAAGGACTTACCACGATCACCCCTCCACTTT
J gene: TRBJ2-5; V gene: TRBV6-5; D gene: TRBD2; clone size: many; CDR3 protein: CASSYSHLGTGGTQYF; CDR3 DNA: TGTGCCAGCAGTTACTCCCATCTGGGGACGGGGGGGACCCAGTACTTC
J gene: TRBJ1-5; V gene: TRBV12-3/TRBV12-4; D gene: NA; clone size: few; CDR3 protein: CASSRAGNQPQHF; CDR3 DNA: TGTGCCAGCAGCAGGGCTGGCAATCAGCCCCAGCATTTT
J gene: TRBJ1-2; V gene: TRBV7-2; D gene: NA; clone size: NA; CDR3 protein: CASSVNRVDGYTF; CDR3 DNA: TGTGCCAGCAGCGTAAACAGGGTAGATGGCTACACCTTC